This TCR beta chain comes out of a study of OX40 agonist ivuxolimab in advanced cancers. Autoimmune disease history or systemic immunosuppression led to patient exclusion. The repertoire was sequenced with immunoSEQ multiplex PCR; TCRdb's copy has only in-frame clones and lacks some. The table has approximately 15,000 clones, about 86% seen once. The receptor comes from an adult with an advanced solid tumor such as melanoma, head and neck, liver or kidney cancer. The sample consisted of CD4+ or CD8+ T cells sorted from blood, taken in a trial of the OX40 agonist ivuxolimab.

CDR3 in amino acids: CASSPNLDQPQHF. In DNA, the CDR3 is TGTGCCAGCAGTCCCAATTTAGATCAGCCCCAGCATTTT. J is TRBJ1-5 and V is TRBV2; D gene uncertain. The V end was cut by 5 bases, the J end by 5 bases, with 10 bases between. Germline-derived CDR1 and CDR2 are SNHLY and FYNNEI. The CDR3 loop spans 13 amino acids. Supplemented by reference TRBV2 and TRBJ1-5, the full variable domain reads EPEVTQTPSHQVTQMGQEVILRCVPISNHLYFYWYRQILGQKVEFLVSFYNNEISEKSEIFDDQFSVERPDGSNFTLKIRSTKLEDSAMYFCASSPNLDQPQHFGDGTRLSIL.